This T cell receptor (beta chain) was identified during a study of shared clonotypes between healthy human individuals. CDR1 is MDHEN and CDR2 is SYDVKM in the germline V gene. V gave up 2 bases and J gave up 6 bases, with 22 bases separating them. CDR3 length: 17 amino acids. The table came from immunoSEQ multiplex PCR; TCRdb's copy has only in-frame clones and leaves some out. Of some 87,000 clones listed, about 70% are singletons. Sequenced input: memory CD8+ T cells sorted from blood. Subset denoted: CD45RO+ cells pooled with CCR7-negative TemRA cells. V gene TRBV28 combines with J gene TRBJ1-2; perhaps TRBD1 as D (6 bases). This clonotype was sampled from a man between 25 and 39 years old in good health. The CDR3 coding sequence is TGTGCCAGCAGTTTAGTAGAGGGCAGGGGTACGTCTAATGGCTACACCTTC. Translating gives CASSLVEGRGTSNGYTF.